The 17 T cell receptor beta chains presented below share a single source sample, sequenced in a study of T cell responses to AZD1222 COVID-19 vaccine. Some clones are missing from TCRdb's copy, which holds only in-frame ones; the method was immunoSEQ multiplex PCR. The sample has about 35,000 clones, approximately 90% seen once. The material sequenced was peripheral blood, taken 28 days after the second AZD1222 dose. All receptors come from an adult who received the AZD1222 COVID-19 vaccine.

The gene calls are TRBV28 and TRBJ2-7, with D tentatively TRBD1 or TRBD2 (6 bases each). Germline lookup yields CDR1 MDHEN and CDR2 SYDVKM. This CDR3 spans 13 amino acids. V gave up 8 bases and J gave up 7 bases, with 18 bases separating them. The CDR3 DNA follows: TGTGCCAGCCAGCGGGCCCCTCAGGGGGAGCAGTACTTC. This gives the protein CASQRAPQGEQYF.

V gene TRBV11-2 combines with J gene TRBJ2-1; possible D gene TRBD2, 5 bases. V lost 1 base and J lost 2, with 9 bases in between. Germline V gene sequence: CDR1 SGHAT, CDR2 FQNNGV. This CDR3 region has 15 residues. CDR3 sequence (DNA): TGTGCCAGCAGCTTAGCAGCGGCGGCCTACAATGAGCAGTTCTTC. Protein sequence: CASSLAAAAYNEQFF.

V gene TRBV5-4 combines with J gene TRBJ1-1; D is uncertain. The CDR3 covers 13 residues. Germline V gene sequence: CDR1 SGHNT, CDR2 YYREEE (reference sequence). Trimming pared 2 bases from V and 1 base from J, leaving 6 bases between. The CDR3 is CASSFSQNTEAFF. CDR3 coding DNA: TGTGCCAGCAGCTTCTCTCAGAACACTGAAGCTTTCTTT.

The chain is built from TRBV15 and TRBJ1-4; tentatively, D is TRBD1 (5 bases). Germline CDR1 reads LNHNV; CDR2 reads YYDKDF (reference sequence). V lost 0 bases, J lost 7 bases, and 15 bases lay in between. The CDR3 extends over 16 amino acids. Here the CDR3 DNA reads TGTGCCACCAGCAGAGATCGTGGGGGTAGCGGTGAAAAACTGTTTTTT. As protein: CATSRDRGGSGEKLFF.

The J gene is TRBJ2-2, the V gene TRBV5-1; TRBD1 aligns across 7 bases. Germline V gene sequence: CDR1 SGHRS, CDR2 YFSETQ. The CDR3 is 18 amino acids. The ends lost 3 bases at V and 0 bases at J; junction bases unmatched: 11. This chain's CDR3 is CASSSTGKVNANTGELFF. CDR3 nucleotides: TGCGCCAGCAGCTCGACAGGGAAAGTGAATGCGAACACCGGGGAGCTGTTTTTT.

The J gene is TRBJ2-2, the V gene TRBV6-6, with TRBD1 identical over 9 bases. CDR1 is MNHNY and CDR2 is SVGAGI in the germline V gene (reference sequence). V lost 4 bases, J lost 7 bases, and 7 bases stayed unmatched. The CDR3 is 15 amino acids. In DNA, the CDR3 is TGTGCCAGCAGTTCGCCGGGACAGGGCGGCGGGGAGCTGTTTTTT. The encoded protein is CASSSPGQGGGELFF.

The chain joins TRBV12-5 to TRBJ2-7; 7 bases fit TRBD1. The CDR3 length is 15 residues. Unmatched junction bases numbered 8, after V lost 4 bases and J lost 2 bases. Germline V gene sequence: CDR1 LGHNT, CDR2 FRNRAP. This chain's CDR3 is CASGSGDSLTYEQYF. In nucleotides, the CDR3 is TGTGCTAGTGGTTCCGGGGACAGTCTCACCTACGAGCAGTACTTC.

This clone occurred a few times. The chain couples TRBV30 to TRBJ1-1, with 8 bases aligning to TRBD1. The CDR3 spans 14 residues. V shed 3 bases, J shed 6 bases, and the junction held 9 bases outside the gene matches. CDR1 is GTSNPN, CDR2 SVGIG, per germline (reference sequence). CDR3 bases: TGTGCCTGGAGCAACGACAGGGGTTTCTCTGAAGCTTTCTTT. It codes for CAWSNDRGFSEAFF.

The rearrangement joins TRBV2 to TRBJ2-7; tentative D call: TRBD1 (6 bases). The V end lost 6 bases, the J end lost 5 bases, and 14 bases lay between the germline ends. Germline CDR1 reads SNHLY; CDR2 reads FYNNEI. CDR3 length equals 13 residues. The CDR3 bases are TGTGCCAGCAGCGCACAGGGCTATAACGAGCAGTACTTC. This translates into CASSAQGYNEQYF.

This clone was counted only a few times. This chain uses TRBV6-5 with TRBJ1-5, with TRBD1 matching 9 bases. Germline assignment: CDR1 MNHEY and CDR2 SVGAGI. V dropped 7 bases and J dropped 5; count of bases not matched to a gene: 6. This CDR3 spans 14 amino acids. CDR3 sequence: CASTSRTGDQPQHF. The CDR3 DNA follows: TGTGCCAGCACTTCCCGGACAGGGGATCAGCCCCAGCATTTT.

This clone turned up a few times. The rearrangement joins TRBV7-2 to TRBJ2-7; 8 bases align to TRBD1. CDR3 length equals 16 residues. J was trimmed by 6 bases and V by 6 bases; bases with no gene match: 16. In germline, CDR1 is SGHTA, CDR2 FQGNSA. As DNA, the CDR3 is TGTGCCAGCAGAAAAGGACTGGGGACAGGACAACCCGAGCAGTACTTC. This codes for CASRKGLGTGQPEQYF.

This chain connects TRBV3-1 (or the pseudogene TRBV3-2) to TRBJ2-5; 7 nucleotides match TRBD2. V dropped 5 bases and J dropped 4; count of bases not matched to a gene: 13. The CDR3 has 16 residues. Germline V gene lookup returns CDR1 LGHDT and CDR2 YNNKEL (reference sequence). CDR3 loop: CASSLSWREKGETQYF. The CDR3 bases are TGTGCCAGCAGCTTGAGCTGGCGGGAGAAGGGAGAGACCCAGTACTTC.

The chain has TRBV28 and TRBJ2-7; weak D call: TRBD2 (6 bases). Germline V lookup: CDR1 MDHEN, CDR2 SYDVKM. Trimming took 1 base from V and 6 from J, leaving 13 bases between them. The CDR3 sequence is 14 residues long. The CDR3 DNA follows: TGTGCCAGCAGTTTATTATTCCCCGGGGGCGAGCAGTACTTC. Translation: CASSLLFPGGEQYF.

This clone was found a few times. V gene TRBV7-2 combines with J gene TRBJ1-1; D is perhaps TRBD1 (5 bases). The CDR3 sequence is 14 residues long. Looked up from germline, CDR1 is SGHTA and CDR2 is FQGNSA. Trimming pared 3 bases from V and 5 bases from J, leaving 13 bases between. The CDR3 nucleotides are TGTGCCAGCAGCTTTGACAGCTTGAGGACTGAAGCTTTCTTT. Protein: CASSFDSLRTEAFF.

The chain has TRBV7-9 and TRBJ2-7; 9 bases map to TRBD1. CDR1 and CDR2 from the germline V gene are SEHNR and FQNEAQ (reference sequence). J lost 4 bases, V lost 7 bases, and 8 bases had no gene match. The CDR3 is made up of 14 amino acids. Here the CDR3 DNA reads TGTGCCAGCACCCGGGACAGGGTGCAGTACGAGCAGTACTTC. It is translated as CASTRDRVQYEQYF.

The chain links TRBV7-6 to TRBJ2-1, with D possibly being TRBD2 (5 bases). Germline values: CDR1 SGHVS, CDR2 FNYEAQ. The CDR3 runs 15 residues. Deletions cut 5 bases from V and 2 bases from J, with 13 bases between. The CDR3 loop is CASSLWTEAYNEQFF. The CDR3 DNA sequence: TGTGCCAGCAGCCTCTGGACTGAGGCCTACAATGAGCAGTTCTTC.

The chain is built from TRBV7-2 and TRBJ2-2, with TRBD2 matching over 9 bases. The CDR3 spans 17 residues. Germline-derived CDR1 and CDR2 are SGHTA and FQGNSA. V trimming: 3 bases; J trimming: 7 bases; junction bases outside the gene matches: 12. Here the CDR3 reads CASSFPSGDTFNGELFF. The DNA for the CDR3 is TGTGCCAGCAGCTTCCCTAGCGGGGACACATTCAACGGGGAGCTGTTTTTT.